Listed below are T cell receptor beta chains from one sample, sequenced in a study of prognosis after radiotherapy for stage I lung cancer. TCRdb analysed the multiplex PCR reads with MiXCR anew, one entry per CDR3 protein. The table has about 25,000 distinct CDR3 sequences, around 34% seen once. Source: PBMCs, taken before or after stereotactic body radiation therapy (not recorded which). The origin of the receptors is a donor aged 50 or older with non-small cell lung cancer. The CDR3 runs from the conserved cysteine through the conserved F or W. D genes are given only for firm matches. Only part of the rows carry a size: once, few, many, or a class if the clone is expanded.

J gene | clone size | V gene | D gene | CDR3 protein | CDR3 DNA
TRBJ1-2 | . | TRBV27 | TRBD1 | CASGDRRNYGYTF | TGTGCCAGCGGGGACAGGCGAAACTATGGCTACACCTTC
TRBJ2-5 | . | TRBV11-3 | . | CASSIYLPGGGETQYF | TGTGCCAGCAGCATCTACCTCCCAGGGGGGGGAGAGACCCAGTACTTC
TRBJ2-1 | many | TRBV24-1 | TRBD1 | CATSDSPGQSGRNEQFF | TGTGCCACCAGTGATTCTCCGGGACAGTCGGGACGGAATGAGCAGTTCTTC
TRBJ2-1 | . | TRBV5-1 | TRBD1 | CASSPGTVLALHFF | TGCGCCAGCAGCCCCGGGACAGTGCTAGCACTCCATTTCTTC
TRBJ1-5 | . | TRBV2 | . | CASSGPWGNHPQHF | TGTGCCAGCAGTGGTCCATGGGGGAATCATCCCCAGCATTTT
TRBJ2-7 | many | TRBV5-1 | . | CASSFEGSYEQYF | TGCGCCAGCAGCTTCGAGGGATCCTACGAGCAGTACTTC
TRBJ1-2 | many | TRBV5-1 | . | CASSFGWLEAGRSNGYTF | TGCGCCAGCAGCTTTGGGTGGCTTGAAGCAGGAAGATCGAATGGCTACACCTTC
TRBJ1-2 | many | TRBV19 | . | CASSIAVTVTNYGYTF | TGTGCCAGTAGTATAGCGGTTACAGTCACTAACTATGGCTACACCTTC
TRBJ1-6 | . | TRBV5-1 | . | CASSLELADNSPLHF | TGCGCCAGCAGCTTGGAATTGGCAGATAATTCACCCCTCCACTTT
TRBJ1-5 | . | TRBV3-1 | . | CASSQVGQPQHF | TGTGCCAGCAGCCAAGTTGGTCAGCCCCAGCATTTT
TRBJ1-2 | . | TRBV12-3/TRBV12-4 | TRBD1 | CASKVSGTASYGYTF | TGTGCCAGCAAAGTCAGCGGGACAGCAAGCTATGGCTACACCTTC
TRBJ2-1 | many | TRBV19 | TRBD2 | CASSRQTGTRLYNEQFF | TGTGCCAGTAGTAGACAAACCGGGACTAGACTGTACAATGAGCAGTTCTTC
TRBJ2-2 | many | TRBV7-2 | . | CASSLFAGLLEPGELFF | TGTGCCAGCAGCTTATTTGCAGGCCTCTTGGAACCCGGGGAGCTGTTTTTT
TRBJ2-5 | few | TRBV29-1 | . | CSLQGTKETQYF | TGCAGCTTACAGGGAACTAAAGAGACCCAGTACTTC
TRBJ1-1 | many | TRBV12-5 | . | CASALQGPNTEAFF | TGTGCTAGTGCCCTTCAGGGGCCGAACACTGAAGCTTTCTTT
TRBJ2-7 | . | TRBV5-4 | TRBD2 | CASILGGLAPYEQYF | TGTGCCAGCATCTTGGGGGGACTAGCGCCCTACGAGCAGTACTTC
TRBJ2-7 | many | TRBV20-1 | TRBD2 | CSATAHGTSGYEQYF | TGCAGTGCTACGGCCCACGGGACTAGTGGCTACGAGCAGTACTTC
TRBJ1-1 | many | TRBV7-9 | . | CASSFGLGTEAFF | TGTGCCAGCAGCTTCGGTTTGGGCACTGAAGCTTTCTTT
TRBJ2-1 | few | TRBV18 | . | CASSLARGSYNEQFF | TGTGCCAGCTCACTCGCCCGGGGGTCCTACAATGAGCAGTTCTTC
TRBJ2-1 | . | TRBV12-3/TRBV12-4 | . | CATSDFERVGTGTLYNEQFF | TGTGCCACCAGTGATTTTGAGCGGGTAGGAACGGGGACCCTCTACAATGAGCAGTTCTTC
TRBJ2-1 | few | TRBV12-3/TRBV12-4 | TRBD1 | CASSERRDRANEQFF | TGTGCCAGCAGTGAAAGGCGGGACAGGGCGAATGAGCAGTTCTTC
TRBJ1-1 | many | TRBV27 | . | CASSPAPTLLWTEAFF | TGTGCCAGCAGTCCAGCCCCCACCCTCCTATGGACTGAAGCTTTCTTT
TRBJ1-4 | . | TRBV2 | TRBD1 | CASTTGQANEKLFF | TGTGCCAGCACCACGGGACAGGCTAATGAAAAACTGTTTTTT
TRBJ2-7 | many | TRBV5-1 | TRBD1 | CASSSGQPGYEQYF | TGCGCCAGCAGTTCGGGACAGCCCGGCTACGAGCAGTACTTC
TRBJ2-1 | . | TRBV2 | TRBD2 | CASRELAGGGYNEQFF | TGTGCCAGCAGGGAACTAGCGGGAGGTGGCTACAATGAGCAGTTCTTC
TRBJ1-6 | many | TRBV28 | . | CASRSSRRLYNSPLHF | TGTGCCAGCCGTAGTAGTCGGCGTCTTTATAATTCACCCCTCCACTTT
TRBJ1-2 | . | TRBV5-1 | TRBD1 | CASSLAPGGANYGYTF | TGCGCCAGCAGCTTGGCCCCAGGGGGAGCTAACTATGGCTACACCTTC
TRBJ1-1 | many | TRBV20-1 | . | CSANRGRDGTEAFF | TGCAGTGCTAACCGAGGTAGGGATGGCACTGAAGCTTTCTTT
TRBJ2-2 | many | TRBV2 | . | CASSVRRPELFF | TGTGCCAGCAGTGTACGACGGCCTGAGCTGTTTTTT
TRBJ1-5 | few | TRBV20-1 | . | CSARGQFNQPQHF | TGCAGTGCTAGAGGACAGTTCAATCAGCCCCAGCATTTT
TRBJ2-3 | many | TRBV2 | . | CASSGARGTDTQYF | TGTGCCAGCAGTGGGGCACGAGGCACAGATACGCAGTATTTT
TRBJ1-5 | . | TRBV28 | . | CASSLVQDSNQPQHF | TGTGCCAGCAGTTTGGTTCAGGATAGCAATCAGCCCCAGCATTTT
TRBJ2-1 | many | TRBV5-1 | . | CASSFKTIDEQFF | TGCGCCAGCAGCTTCAAGACGATCGATGAGCAGTTCTTC
TRBJ2-1 | many | TRBV5-1 | TRBD2 | CASSSIAGTSYNEQFF | TGCGCCAGCAGCTCTATAGCGGGAACCTCCTACAATGAGCAGTTCTTC
TRBJ2-1 | many | TRBV24-1 | TRBD2 | CATSQVAGGGNEQFF | TGTGCCACCAGTCAAGTAGCGGGAGGGGGAAATGAGCAGTTCTTC
TRBJ2-2 | . | TRBV6-2/TRBV6-3 | TRBD1 | CASSRTVDRGSGELFF | TGTGCCAGCAGTCGTACCGTAGACAGGGGTAGCGGGGAGCTGTTTTTT
TRBJ1-2 | few | TRBV10-3 | . | CAVSGMDRTGYTF | TGTGCCGTCAGTGGAATGGACAGAACCGGCTACACCTTC
TRBJ2-7 | many | TRBV20-1 | . | CSARDRRRHYEQYF | TGCAGTGCTAGAGACCGACGGAGGCACTACGAGCAGTACTTC
TRBJ1-5 | many | TRBV29-1 | . | CSVVFSFDQPQHF | TGCAGCGTTGTTTTCTCTTTTGATCAGCCCCAGCATTTT
TRBJ2-5 | many | TRBV20-1 | . | CSARRSETQYF | TGCAGTGCTCGGCGTTCAGAGACCCAGTACTTC
TRBJ2-7 | many | TRBV4-3 | . | CASSQLIGSEQYF | TGCGCCAGCAGCCAGCTTATAGGTTCCGAGCAGTACTTC
TRBJ1-2 | many | TRBV20-1 | . | CSFDTNYGYTF | TGCAGTTTCGACACCAACTATGGCTACACCTTC
TRBJ2-2 | many | TRBV15 | TRBD1 | CATSPQGANTGELFF | TGTGCCACCAGCCCACAGGGGGCGAACACCGGGGAGCTGTTTTTT
TRBJ2-1 | many | TRBV24-1 | TRBD2 | CATSDFSGGDEQFF | TGTGCCACCAGTGATTTTTCGGGGGGGGATGAGCAGTTCTTC
TRBJ2-1 | many | TRBV7-2 | . | CASSLGPGGDEQFF | TGTGCCAGCAGCTTGGGACCCGGAGGCGATGAGCAGTTCTTC
TRBJ2-2 | . | TRBV6-1 | TRBD1 | CASHRDRDTGELFF | TGTGCCAGTCACCGGGACAGGGACACCGGGGAGCTGTTTTTT
TRBJ1-3 | . | TRBV7-9 | TRBD1 | CASTLTGEGNTIYF | TGTGCCAGCACTTTGACAGGGGAGGGAAACACCATATATTTT
TRBJ1-5 | many | TRBV12-5 | . | CASGLGRGSNQPQHF | TGTGCTAGTGGTTTGGGCAGGGGAAGCAATCAGCCCCAGCATTTT
TRBJ2-5 | . | TRBV25-1 | . | CASSLETQYF | TGTGCCAGCAGTTTAGAGACCCAGTACTTC